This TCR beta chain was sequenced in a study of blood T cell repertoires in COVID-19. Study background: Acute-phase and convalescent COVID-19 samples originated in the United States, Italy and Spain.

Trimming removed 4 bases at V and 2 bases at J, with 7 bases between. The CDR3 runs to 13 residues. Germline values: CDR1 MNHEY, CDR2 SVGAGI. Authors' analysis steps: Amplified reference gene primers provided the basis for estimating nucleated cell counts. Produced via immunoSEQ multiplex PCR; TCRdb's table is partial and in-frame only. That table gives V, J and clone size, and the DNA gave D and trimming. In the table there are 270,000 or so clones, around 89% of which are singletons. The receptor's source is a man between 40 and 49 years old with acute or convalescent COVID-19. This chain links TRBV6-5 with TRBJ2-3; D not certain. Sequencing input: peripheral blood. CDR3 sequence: CASSSLSTDTQYF. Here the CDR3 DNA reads TGTGCCAGCAGTTCCTTGTCCACAGATACGCAGTATTTT.